The 11 T cell receptor beta chains in this list originate from one sample, sequenced in a study of T cells in Graves' hyperthyroidism and ophthalmopathy. Amplification of TCR beta CDR3 regions was performed using RNA transcripts as template. First-round RT-PCR with HTBI primers amplified the TCR CDR3 region. TCRdb independently ran MiXCR on the multiplex PCR reads; one entry per CDR3 protein. Here the sample spans 450,000 to 700,000 distinct CDR3 sequences, just over 45% being singletons. The sample taken for sequencing was peripheral blood or thyroid tissue (not recorded which). Receptors were obtained from an adult woman with Graves' disease, either hyperthyroidism or ophthalmopathy (not recorded which).

In its sample, this clonotype was seen many times. This sequence joins TRBV6-5 and TRBJ2-7, with TRBD2 as a possible D gene (6 bases). There are 12 residues in the CDR3. The ends were cut back, 6 bases at V and 1 base at J, with 7 bases in the middle. CDR1 is MNHEY and CDR2 is SVGAGI in the germline V gene. Written as DNA, the CDR3 is TGTGCCAGCAGAGGGAGGTCCTACGAGCAGTACTTC. Protein sequence: CASRGRSYEQYF.

This clonotype has a count of ten or more. V and J are TRBV20-1 and TRBJ2-5, with 8 nucleotides matching TRBD2. V shed 0 bases, J shed 4 bases, and the junction held 1 base outside the gene matches. The CDR3 contains 13 residues. Germline values: CDR1 DFQATT, CDR2 SNEGSKA (reference sequence). Here the CDR3 reads CSARELAGETQYF. The DNA for the CDR3 is TGCAGTGCTAGAGAGCTAGCGGGAGAGACCCAGTACTTC.

The J gene is TRBJ1-6, the V gene TRBV20-1; tentative D call: TRBD1 (5 bases). Germline V gene lookup returns CDR1 DFQATT and CDR2 SNEGSKA (reference sequence). Deletions cut 3 bases from V and 6 bases from J, with 9 bases between. This CDR3 has 13 residues. CDR3: CSASGTSNSPLHF. Written as DNA, the CDR3 is TGCAGTGCTAGCGGGACCTCTAATTCACCCCTCCACTTT.

This clonotype was seen repeatedly, ten times or more. This chain connects TRBV7-3 to TRBJ1-1, with D unresolved. This CDR3 is 14 amino acids long. Germline lookup yields CDR1 SGHTA and CDR2 FQGTGA. Trimming stripped 4 bases from V and 2 bases from J, with 11 bases between. The CDR3 DNA follows: TGTGCCAGCAGCTCGGGGAACTCTAACACTGAAGCTTTCTTT. This sequence encodes CASSSGNSNTEAFF. The whole variable domain, remainder taken from reference TRBV7-3 and TRBJ1-1, is GAGVSQTPSNKVTEKGKYVELRCDPISGHTALYWYRQSLGQGPEFLIYFQGTGAADDSGLPNDRFFAVRPEGSVSTLKIQRTERGDSAVYLCASSSGNSNTEAFFGQGTRLTVV.

The chain carries TRBV29-1 and TRBJ2-7, with 9 bases lining up with TRBD1. Germline V gives CDR1 SQVTM, CDR2 ANQGSEA. This CDR3 is 13 amino acids long. Trimming removed 3 bases from V and 6 bases from J; junction bases left unmatched: 6. As DNA, the CDR3 is TGCAGCGTTGATGGGACAGGGTTCGGCGAGCAGTACTTC. It specifies CSVDGTGFGEQYF.

This clonotype was recorded many times. This chain links TRBV4-2 with TRBJ2-7; perhaps TRBD1 as D (5 bases). CDR3 length: 15 residues. CDR1 is LGHNA, CDR2 YNFKEQ, per germline. V was trimmed by 0 bases and J by 3 bases, leaving 12 bases between them. This CDR3 is CASSQDNHRYYEQYF. The CDR3 region has the DNA TGTGCCAGCAGCCAAGATAACCACAGGTACTACGAGCAGTACTTC.

This sequence joins TRBV7-6 and TRBJ2-5; D unclear. CDR3 length equals 11 residues. The V end lost 2 bases, the J end lost 9 bases, and 7 bases lay between the germline ends. CDR1 is SGHVS and CDR2 is FNYEAQ in the germline V gene. DNA for the CDR3: TGTGCCAGCAGCTTACTTCAGCCCCAGTACTTC. Amino acids: CASSLLQPQYF.

The chain combines TRBV10-3 with TRBJ2-7; 9 nucleotides align to TRBD2. V lost 4 bases and J lost 6; bases outside the gene matches: 10. This CDR3 has 15 residues. The germline CDR1 and CDR2 sequences are ENHRY and SYGVKD. The CDR3 nucleotides read TGTGCCATCAGTGCGGCTAGCGGGAAACGGCGCGAGCAGTACTTC. Translated, it gives CAISAASGKRREQYF.

This CDR3 is CASSPDRGLAGELFF. CDR3 bases: TGTGCCAGCAGTCCTGACAGGGGGCTCGCCGGGGAGCTGTTTTTT. The rearrangement joins TRBV7-9 to TRBJ2-2; TRBD1 matches 10 bases. CDR1 and CDR2 (germline): SEHNR, FQNEAQ (reference sequence). The CDR3 loop spans 15 amino acids. Unmatched junction bases numbered 7, after V lost 6 bases and J lost 6 bases.

This clonotype was seen ten or more times. Here the CDR3 reads CASSLREAVYEQYF. CDR3 DNA: TGTGCCAGCAGCTTACGGGAGGCGGTCTACGAGCAGTACTTC. The gene calls are TRBV11-2 and TRBJ2-7, with 7 bases fitting TRBD2. CDR3 length equals 14 residues. The trim removed 2 bases at V and 3 bases at J, leaving 4 bases unmatched. Germline V gene data show CDR1 as SGHAT and CDR2 as FQNNGV.

This clonotype was recorded at least ten times. The chain uses TRBV14 and TRBJ1-6; D remains ambiguous. Trimming pared 4 bases from V and 5 bases from J, leaving 6 bases between. Germline V gene sequence: CDR1 SGHDN, CDR2 FVKESK. The CDR3 loop spans 13 amino acids. The CDR3 DNA reads as TGTGCCAGCAGCCGGTCTGATAATTCACCCCTCCACTTT. It yields the protein CASSRSDNSPLHF.